One and the same sample provided the 9 T cell receptor beta chains below, sequenced in a study of blood T cells in healthy people across ages. Then a second PCR, running roughly 6 to 12 cycles, was carried out with a sample-barcoded 5' primer and a J-beta primer mix. In TCRdb, the 5' RACE reads were re-called with MiXCR into one record per CDR3 protein. The table lists about 1,600,000 distinct CDR3 sequences, about 40% of them singletons. Sequenced: blood. These receptors were obtained from a woman aged 18-29 years in good health.

The genes are TRBV7-9 and TRBJ1-5, with a possible D match to TRBD1 (6 bases). Germline CDR1 SEHNR, CDR2 FQNEAQ (reference sequence). The V end was cut by 3 bases, the J end by 1 base, with 10 bases between. The CDR3 extends over 15 amino acids. The CDR3 bases are TGTGCCAGCAGCTTCGGACAGTTCAGCAATCAGCCCCAGCATTTT. This codes for CASSFGQFSNQPQHF.

This clonotype showed up just a few times. The rearrangement joins TRBV12-3 or TRBV12-4 to TRBJ1-1; D unclear. This CDR3 has 13 amino acids. Trimming pared 3 bases from V and 6 bases from J, leaving 11 bases between. CDR3 sequence: CASSLEGKAEAFF. The CDR3, as DNA: TGTGCCAGCAGTTTGGAGGGCAAGGCTGAAGCTTTCTTT.

A few counts support this clonotype. The rearrangement joins TRBV7-2 to TRBJ1-5; TRBD1 matches at 7 bases. The V gene end was trimmed by 4 bases and the J gene end by 5 bases; junction bases not matched to a gene: 8. There are 15 residues in the CDR3. Germline V gene sequence: CDR1 SGHTA, CDR2 FQGNSA. The CDR3 reads CASSSFPTGDQPQHF. CDR3 DNA sequence: TGTGCCAGCAGCTCATTCCCAACAGGGGATCAGCCCCAGCATTTT. Combining the CDR3 with reference TRBV7-2 and TRBJ1-5 gives the whole variable domain GAGVSQSPSNKVTEKGKDVELRCDPISGHTALYWYRQSLGQGLEFLIYFQGNSAPDKSGLPSDRFSAERTGGSVSTLTIQRTQQEDSAVYLCASSSFPTGDQPQHFGDGTRLSIL.

The V and J genes are TRBV20-1 and TRBJ1-2; maybe TRBD1 (5 bases). Germline assignment: CDR1 DFQATT and CDR2 SNEGSKA (reference sequence). This CDR3 is 18 amino acids long. V was clipped by 2 bases and J by 0 bases, with 22 bases between them. CDR3 DNA: TGCAGTGCTAGACCAAAGGGGTGGGGGACTTTAGCTAACTATGGCTACACCTTC. Protein sequence: CSARPKGWGTLANYGYTF.

CDR3 sequence: CSAFRSGQYF. In DNA form, the CDR3 reads TGCAGTGCTTTTCGTAGCGGGCAGTACTTC. The chain links TRBV20-1 to TRBJ2-5; the match to TRBD2 covers 7 bases. The trim removed 5 bases at V and 11 bases at J, leaving 5 bases unmatched. CDR3 length: 10 amino acids. Germline assignment: CDR1 DFQATT and CDR2 SNEGSKA (reference sequence).

The chain is built from TRBV29-1 and TRBJ2-2; TRBD1 agrees at 7 bases. The CDR3 extends over 14 amino acids. Germline-derived CDR1 and CDR2 are SQVTM and ANQGSEA. With V trimmed by 5 bases and J by 4 bases, 7 bases remained unmatched. The CDR3 spells CSVRKGGVTGELFF. CDR3 DNA: TGCAGCGTTCGTAAAGGGGGCGTCACCGGGGAGCTGTTTTTT.

The chain recombines TRBV19 with TRBJ2-4, with TRBD2 matching over 15 bases. The end of the DNA fits TRBJ2-5 better, so the J call may be wrong. The CDR3 spans 18 residues. Germline assignment: CDR1 LNHDA and CDR2 SQIVND (reference sequence). For the CDR3, the DNA is TGTGCCAGTAGCCAGAAGGGACTAGCGGGAGGCCTGAAAGAGACCCAGTACTTC. Translating gives CASSQKGLAGGLKETQYF.

CDR3 sequence (DNA): TGTGCCAGCAGCCAAGATGAGGGCAATCCGGAGACCCAGTACTTC. Translating gives CASSQDEGNPETQYF. The chain carries TRBV4-2 and TRBJ2-5, with a tentative D call TRBD2 (5 bases). The CDR3 length is 15 residues. Germline CDR1 is LGHNA and CDR2 is YNFKEQ. Trimming stripped 0 bases from V and 5 bases from J, with 13 bases between.

The chain couples TRBV27 to TRBJ1-1; maybe TRBD1 (5 bases). This CDR3 region has 15 residues. The germline CDR1 and CDR2 sequences are MNHEY and SMNVEV (reference sequence). V was cut by 1 base and J by 4 bases, with 13 bases left in between. The chain's CDR3 is CASSLFRGVGTEAFF. DNA of the CDR3: TGTGCCAGCAGTTTATTCCGAGGGGTCGGCACTGAAGCTTTCTTT.